The clone carrying this T cell receptor (beta chain) was seen just once. Its cognate antigen is unknown. The sample comes from a study of T cell responses to AZD1222 COVID-19 vaccine. General study points: Elevations in Spike-specific TCR breadth and depth followed administration of two AZD1222 doses.

V gave up 2 bases and J gave up 2 bases; unmatched junction bases: 5. Germline CDR1 reads SGHTA; CDR2 reads FQGNSA. This CDR3 region has 16 residues. TCRdb's copy holds only in-frame clones and misses some; the assay was immunoSEQ multiplex PCR. In the table there are under 45,000 clones, 85% to 90% of which are singletons. The chain is built from TRBV7-2 and TRBJ2-7, with 11 positions matching TRBD1. The sequenced sample was peripheral blood, obtained on day 0 of AZD1222 vaccination. This sequence was found in an adult in good health. The CDR3: CASSLPRDRGTYEQYF. CDR3 DNA sequence: TGTGCCAGCAGCTTACCCCGGGACAGGGGGACCTACGAGCAGTACTTC.